This T cell receptor (beta chain) was retrieved from a study of beta chain features in type 1 diabetes. At the level of the study: Across the samples, roughly 98,000,000 sorted cells were examined in total.

The study reverse transcribed the entire isolated RNA, so it sequenced expressed TCRB transcripts. The table came from immunoSEQ multiplex PCR; TCRdb's copy has only in-frame clones and leaves some out. Of under 400,000 clones listed, over 10% are singletons. This CDR3 has 12 residues. CDR1 and CDR2 (germline): MDHEN, SYDVKM. V shed 4 bases and J shed 2 bases, with 5 bases lying between them. Study results and caveats: PCR might preferentially amplify shorter templates, equally in patients and controls. Whether TCRB rearrangement is influenced by HLA type was left unresolved in this analysis.

In regard to this clone: Its antigen is not known.

The source is a man between 18 and 29 years old in good health. What was sequenced was naive CD4+ T cells from blood. V usage is TRBV28 and J usage is TRBJ2-5; D is ambiguous. The CDR3 bases are TGTGCCAGCAGTTCCGGTCAAGAGACCCAGTACTTC. This gives the protein CASSSGQETQYF.